These T cell receptor beta chains were read from a single sample in a study of T cells in localized non-small cell lung cancer. Produced via immunoSEQ multiplex PCR; TCRdb's table is partial and in-frame only. The data hold approximately 41,000 clones, with 88% observed a single time. The sequencing here drew on peripheral blood, taken before any cancer treatment. The receptor source for this set is a female donor of 60 years or more with stage I squamous cell lung carcinoma. Both conserved end residues are part of each CDR3. Fields, in order: CDR3 DNA, CDR3 protein, J gene, clone size, V gene, D gene. A D gene is named only where the DNA matches it firmly. Size is stated for part of the rows, as once, few or many counts, or as a class when the clone is expanded.

TGTGCCAGCAGCTCGAGCGGGGGACTGACCGGGGAGCTGTTTTTT,CASSSSGGLTGELFF,TRBJ2-2,few,TRBV7-9,TRBD2
TGTGCCAGCAGTGATGGCCTAGCGGGGAACACCGGGGAGCTGTTTTTT,CASSDGLAGNTGELFF,TRBJ2-2,once,TRBV6-1,TRBD2
TGTGCCAGCAGCTTAGTTTCGGGGGGAACTAATGAAAAACTGTTTTTT,CASSLVSGGTNEKLFF,TRBJ1-4,NA,TRBV7-9,NA
TGTGCCAGCAGCGCCAGGGCCCCTGCGGCCGGGGAGCTGTTTTTT,CASSARAPAAGELFF,TRBJ2-2,once,TRBV9,NA
TGTGCCAGCTCACCGGTGGACAGCTACAATGAGCAGTTCTTC,CASSPVDSYNEQFF,TRBJ2-1,once,TRBV18,NA
TGCAGTGCTAGGGACAGGCTCGAGCAGTACTTC,CSARDRLEQYF,TRBJ2-7,NA,TRBV20-1,TRBD1
TGTGCCAGCAGCTTAATGGGACAGGGTTCTGCTGGCTACACCTTC,CASSLMGQGSAGYTF,TRBJ1-2,NA,TRBV11-1,TRBD1
TGTGCCAGCAGCCCCGACTATTTAAGCACAGATACGCAGTATTTT,CASSPDYLSTDTQYF,TRBJ2-3,NA,TRBV7-2,NA
TGTGCCAGCAGCCCCGGGACAGGGATCTTCCACGAGCAGTACTTC,CASSPGTGIFHEQYF,TRBJ2-7,NA,TRBV7-9,TRBD1
TGCGCCAGCAGCCAACAGCGGACGACCTACAATGAGCAGTTCTTC,CASSQQRTTYNEQFF,TRBJ2-1,NA,TRBV4-3,NA
TGTGCCAGCAGCGTAGAGGCGAGGCCCGCCTACGAGCAGTACTTC,CASSVEARPAYEQYF,TRBJ2-7,NA,TRBV9,NA